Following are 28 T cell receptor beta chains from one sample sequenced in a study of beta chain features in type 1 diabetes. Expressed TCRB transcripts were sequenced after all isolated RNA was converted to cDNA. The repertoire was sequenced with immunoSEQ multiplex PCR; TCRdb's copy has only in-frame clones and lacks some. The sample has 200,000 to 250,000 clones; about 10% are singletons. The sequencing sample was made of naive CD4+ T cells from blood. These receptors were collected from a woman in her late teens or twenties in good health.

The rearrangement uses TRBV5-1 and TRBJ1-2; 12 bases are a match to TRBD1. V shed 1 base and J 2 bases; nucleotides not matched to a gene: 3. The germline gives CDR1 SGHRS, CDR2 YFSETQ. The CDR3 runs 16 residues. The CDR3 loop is CASSLRDRGQNYGYTF. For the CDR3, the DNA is TGCGCCAGCAGCTTGAGGGACAGGGGGCAGAACTATGGCTACACCTTC.

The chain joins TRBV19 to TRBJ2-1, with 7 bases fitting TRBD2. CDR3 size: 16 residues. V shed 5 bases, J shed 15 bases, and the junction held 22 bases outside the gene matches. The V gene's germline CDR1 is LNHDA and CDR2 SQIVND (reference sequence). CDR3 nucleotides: TGTGCCAGTAGTGCCAGGATAAGCGGGGCCCGTCCTGCACTGTTCTTC. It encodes CASSARISGARPALFF.

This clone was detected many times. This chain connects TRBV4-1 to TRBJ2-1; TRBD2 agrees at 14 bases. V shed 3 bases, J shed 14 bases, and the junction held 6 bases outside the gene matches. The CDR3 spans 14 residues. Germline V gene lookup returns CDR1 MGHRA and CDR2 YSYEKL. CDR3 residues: CASSHPGLAGDKFF. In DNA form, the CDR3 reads TGCGCCAGCAGCCACCCGGGACTAGCGGGAGACAAGTTCTTC.

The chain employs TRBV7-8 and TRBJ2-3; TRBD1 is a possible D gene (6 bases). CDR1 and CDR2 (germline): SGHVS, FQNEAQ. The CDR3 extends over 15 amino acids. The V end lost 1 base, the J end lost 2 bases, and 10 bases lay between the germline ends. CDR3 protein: CASSLGQVTTDTQYF. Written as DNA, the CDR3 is TGTGCCAGCAGCTTAGGACAGGTGACCACAGATACGCAGTATTTT.

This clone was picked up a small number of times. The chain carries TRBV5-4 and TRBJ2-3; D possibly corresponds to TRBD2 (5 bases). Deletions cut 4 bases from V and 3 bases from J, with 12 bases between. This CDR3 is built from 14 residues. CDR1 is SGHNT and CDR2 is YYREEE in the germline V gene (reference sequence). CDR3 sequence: CASSGGGRTDTQYF. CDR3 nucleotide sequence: TGTGCCAGCAGCGGCGGAGGAAGGACAGATACGCAGTATTTT.

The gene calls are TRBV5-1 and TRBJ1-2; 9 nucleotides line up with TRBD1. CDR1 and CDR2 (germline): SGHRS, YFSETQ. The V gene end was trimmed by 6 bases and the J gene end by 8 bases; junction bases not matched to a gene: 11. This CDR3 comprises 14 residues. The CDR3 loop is CASNPGTGSYGYTF. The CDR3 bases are TGCGCCAGCAACCCCGGGACAGGGTCGTACGGCTACACCTTC.

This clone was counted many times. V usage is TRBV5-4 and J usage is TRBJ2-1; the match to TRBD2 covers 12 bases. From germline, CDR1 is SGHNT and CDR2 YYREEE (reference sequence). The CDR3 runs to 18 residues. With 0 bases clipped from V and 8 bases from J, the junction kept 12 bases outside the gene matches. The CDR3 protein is CASSLARLAGGPSDEQFF. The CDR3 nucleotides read TGTGCCAGCAGCTTGGCCAGGCTAGCGGGGGGGCCCAGTGATGAGCAGTTCTTC.

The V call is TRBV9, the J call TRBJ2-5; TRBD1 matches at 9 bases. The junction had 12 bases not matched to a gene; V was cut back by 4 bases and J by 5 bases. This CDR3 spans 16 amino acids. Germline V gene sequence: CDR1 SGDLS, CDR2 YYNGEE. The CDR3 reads CASSRGLGQGLETQYF. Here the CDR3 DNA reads TGTGCCAGCAGCAGAGGACTAGGACAGGGGTTGGAGACCCAGTACTTC.

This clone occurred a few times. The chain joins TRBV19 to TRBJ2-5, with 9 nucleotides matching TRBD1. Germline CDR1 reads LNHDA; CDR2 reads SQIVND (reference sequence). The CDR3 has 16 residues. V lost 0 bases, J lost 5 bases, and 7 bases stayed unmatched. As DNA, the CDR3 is TGTGCCAGTAGTATAGACCCGACAGGGGGAAGGGAGACCCAGTACTTC. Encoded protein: CASSIDPTGGRETQYF.

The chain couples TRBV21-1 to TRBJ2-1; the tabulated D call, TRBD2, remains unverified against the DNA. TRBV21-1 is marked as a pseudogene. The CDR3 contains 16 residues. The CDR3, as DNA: TGTGCCAGCAGCCCGCTAGCGGGAGGGCACGCTAATGAGCAGTTCTTC. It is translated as CASSPLAGGHANEQFF.

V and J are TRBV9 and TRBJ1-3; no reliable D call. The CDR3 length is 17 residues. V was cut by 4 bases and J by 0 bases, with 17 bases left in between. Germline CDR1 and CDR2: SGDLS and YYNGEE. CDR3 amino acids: CASSPQPAAVSGNTIYF. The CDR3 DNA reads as TGTGCCAGCAGCCCCCAGCCCGCGGCGGTCTCTGGAAACACCATATATTTT.

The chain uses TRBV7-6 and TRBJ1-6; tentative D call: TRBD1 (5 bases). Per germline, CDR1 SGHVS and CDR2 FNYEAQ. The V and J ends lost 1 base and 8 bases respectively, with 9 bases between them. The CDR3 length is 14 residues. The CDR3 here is CASSLEDMDSPLHF. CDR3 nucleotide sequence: TGTGCCAGCAGCTTAGAGGACATGGATTCACCCCTCCACTTT.

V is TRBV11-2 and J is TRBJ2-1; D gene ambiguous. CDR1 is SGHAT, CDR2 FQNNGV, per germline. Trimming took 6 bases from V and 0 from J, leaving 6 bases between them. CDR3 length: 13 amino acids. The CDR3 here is CASSTYSYNEQFF. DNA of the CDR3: TGTGCCAGCAGTACATACTCCTACAATGAGCAGTTCTTC.

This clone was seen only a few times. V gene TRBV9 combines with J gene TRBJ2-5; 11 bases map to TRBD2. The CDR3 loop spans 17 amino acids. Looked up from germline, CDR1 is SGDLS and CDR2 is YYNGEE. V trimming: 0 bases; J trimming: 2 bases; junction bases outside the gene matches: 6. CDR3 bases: TGTGCCAGCAGCGTAGATACGGGACTAGCGGTTCAAGAGACCCAGTACTTC. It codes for CASSVDTGLAVQETQYF.

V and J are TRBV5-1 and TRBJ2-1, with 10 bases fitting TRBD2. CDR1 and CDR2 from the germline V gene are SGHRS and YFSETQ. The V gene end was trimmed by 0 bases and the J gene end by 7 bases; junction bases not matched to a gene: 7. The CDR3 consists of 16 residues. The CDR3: CASSLDRAGGQNEQFF. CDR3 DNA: TGCGCCAGCAGCTTGGACAGAGCGGGGGGGCAAAATGAGCAGTTCTTC.

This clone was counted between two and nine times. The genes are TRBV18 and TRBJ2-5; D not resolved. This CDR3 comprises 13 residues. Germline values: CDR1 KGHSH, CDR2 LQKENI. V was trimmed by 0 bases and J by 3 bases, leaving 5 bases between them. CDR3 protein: CASSPPSEETQYF. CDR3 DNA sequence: TGTGCCAGCTCACCACCGAGCGAAGAGACCCAGTACTTC.

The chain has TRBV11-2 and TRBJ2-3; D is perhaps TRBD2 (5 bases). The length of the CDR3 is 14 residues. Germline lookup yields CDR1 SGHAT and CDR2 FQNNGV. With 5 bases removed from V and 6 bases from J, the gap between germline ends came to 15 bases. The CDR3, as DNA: TGTGCCAGCAGCCCAGCGGCTGGGTCTGATACGCAGTATTTT. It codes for CASSPAAGSDTQYF.

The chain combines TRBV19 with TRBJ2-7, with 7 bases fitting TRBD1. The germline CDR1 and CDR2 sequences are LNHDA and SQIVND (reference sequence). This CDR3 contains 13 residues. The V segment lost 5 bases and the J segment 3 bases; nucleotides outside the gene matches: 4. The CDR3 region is CASSRDRDYEQYF. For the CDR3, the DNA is TGTGCCAGTAGTCGTGACAGGGACTACGAGCAGTACTTC.

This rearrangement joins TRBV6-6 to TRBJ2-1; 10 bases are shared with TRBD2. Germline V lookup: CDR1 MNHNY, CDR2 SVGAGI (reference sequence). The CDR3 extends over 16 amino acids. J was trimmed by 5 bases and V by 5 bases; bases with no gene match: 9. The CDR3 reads CASSAQGLAPNNEQFF. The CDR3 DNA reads TGTGCCAGCAGTGCGCAGGGACTAGCGCCGAACAATGAGCAGTTCTTC.

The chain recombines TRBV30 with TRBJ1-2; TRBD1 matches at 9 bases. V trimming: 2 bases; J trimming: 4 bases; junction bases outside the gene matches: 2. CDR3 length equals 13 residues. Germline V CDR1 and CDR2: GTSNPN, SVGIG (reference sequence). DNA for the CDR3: TGTGCCTGGAGTTCGGGACAGGGCTATGGCTACACCTTC. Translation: CAWSSGQGYGYTF.

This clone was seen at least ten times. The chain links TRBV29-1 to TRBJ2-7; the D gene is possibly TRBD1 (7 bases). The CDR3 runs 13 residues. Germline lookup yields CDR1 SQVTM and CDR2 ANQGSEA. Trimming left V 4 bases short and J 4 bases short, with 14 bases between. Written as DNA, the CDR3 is TGCAGCGTTGGCGGAGGGGGCGGGTACGAGCAGTACTTC. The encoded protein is CSVGGGGGYEQYF.

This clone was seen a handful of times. CDR3 in amino acids: CASSSGWVNTEAFF. DNA of the CDR3: TGTGCCAGCAGCTCGGGTTGGGTAAACACTGAAGCTTTCTTT. The V gene is TRBV5-5, the J gene TRBJ1-1; D gene uncertain. Germline loops: CDR1 SGHKS, CDR2 YYEKEE (reference sequence). CDR3 length: 14 residues. V was pared by 3 bases and J by 2 bases, with 11 bases between.

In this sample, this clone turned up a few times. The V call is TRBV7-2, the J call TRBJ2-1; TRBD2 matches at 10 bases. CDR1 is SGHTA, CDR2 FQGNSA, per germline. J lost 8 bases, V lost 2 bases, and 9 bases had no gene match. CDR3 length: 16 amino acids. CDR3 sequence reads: CASSLTLAGVRHEQFF. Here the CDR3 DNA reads TGTGCCAGCAGCTTAACTCTAGCGGGAGTCCGGCATGAGCAGTTCTTC. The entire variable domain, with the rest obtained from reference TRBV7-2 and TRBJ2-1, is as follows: GAGVSQSPSNKVTEKGKDVELRCDPISGHTALYWYRQSLGQGLEFLIYFQGNSAPDKSGLPSDRFSAERTGGSVSTLTIQRTQQEDSAVYLCASSLTLAGVRHEQFFGPGTRLTVL.

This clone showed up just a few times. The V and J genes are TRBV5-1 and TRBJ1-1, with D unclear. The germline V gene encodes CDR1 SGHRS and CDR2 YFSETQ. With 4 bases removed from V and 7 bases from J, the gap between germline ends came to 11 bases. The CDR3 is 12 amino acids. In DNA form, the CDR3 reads TGCGCCAGCAGCCAGCGAGGGCTTGAAGCTTTCTTT. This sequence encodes CASSQRGLEAFF.

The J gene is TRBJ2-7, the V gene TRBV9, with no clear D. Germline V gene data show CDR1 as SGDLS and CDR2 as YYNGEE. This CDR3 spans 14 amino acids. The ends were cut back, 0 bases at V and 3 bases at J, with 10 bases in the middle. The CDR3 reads CASSVGRSDYEQYF. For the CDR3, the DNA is TGTGCCAGCAGCGTAGGGAGAAGCGACTACGAGCAGTACTTC. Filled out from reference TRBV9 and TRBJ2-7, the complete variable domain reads DSGVTQTPKHLITATGQRVTLRCSPRSGDLSVYWYQQSLDQGLQFLIQYYNGEERAKGNILERFSAQQFPDLHSELNLSSLELGDSALYFCASSVGRSDYEQYFGPGTRLTVT.

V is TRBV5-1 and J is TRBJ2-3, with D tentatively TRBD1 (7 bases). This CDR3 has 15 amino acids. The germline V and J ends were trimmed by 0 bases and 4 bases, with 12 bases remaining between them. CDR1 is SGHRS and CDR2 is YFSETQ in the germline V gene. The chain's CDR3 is CASSLGAGGPDTQYF. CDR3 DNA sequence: TGCGCCAGCAGCTTGGGGGCAGGGGGGCCAGATACGCAGTATTTT.

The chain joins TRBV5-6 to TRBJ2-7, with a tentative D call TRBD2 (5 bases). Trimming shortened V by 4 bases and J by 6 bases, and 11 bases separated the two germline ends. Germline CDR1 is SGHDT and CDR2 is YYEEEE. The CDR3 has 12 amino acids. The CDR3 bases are TGTGCCAGCAGCCCCATCCGGGGCGAGCAGTACTTC. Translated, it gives CASSPIRGEQYF.

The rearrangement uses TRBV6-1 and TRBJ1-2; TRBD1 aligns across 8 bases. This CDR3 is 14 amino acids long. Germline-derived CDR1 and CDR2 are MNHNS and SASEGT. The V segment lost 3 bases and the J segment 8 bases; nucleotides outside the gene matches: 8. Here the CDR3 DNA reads TGTGCCAGCAGTGATGTCAGGGGGCTGAGGGGCTACACCTTC. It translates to CASSDVRGLRGYTF.